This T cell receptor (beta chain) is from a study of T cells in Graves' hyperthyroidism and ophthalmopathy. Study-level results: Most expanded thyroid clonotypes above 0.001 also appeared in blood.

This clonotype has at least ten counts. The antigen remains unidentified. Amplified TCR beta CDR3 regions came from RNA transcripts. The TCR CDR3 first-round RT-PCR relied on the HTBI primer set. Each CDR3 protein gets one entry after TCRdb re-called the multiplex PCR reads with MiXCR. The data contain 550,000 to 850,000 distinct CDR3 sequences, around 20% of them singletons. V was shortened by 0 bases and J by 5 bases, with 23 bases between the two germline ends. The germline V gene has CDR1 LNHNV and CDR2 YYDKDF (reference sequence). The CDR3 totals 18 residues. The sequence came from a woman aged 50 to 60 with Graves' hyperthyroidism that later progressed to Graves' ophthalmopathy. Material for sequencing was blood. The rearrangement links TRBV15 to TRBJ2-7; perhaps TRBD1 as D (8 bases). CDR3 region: CATSRDNRGGFGMDEQYF. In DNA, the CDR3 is TGTGCCACCAGCAGAGATAACAGGGGGGGTTTCGGAATGGACGAGCAGTACTTC. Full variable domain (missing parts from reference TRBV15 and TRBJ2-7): DAMVIQNPRYQVTQFGKPVTLSCSQTLNHNVMYWYQQKSSQAPKLLFHYYDKDFNNEADTPDNFQSRRPNTSFCFLDIRSPGLGDTAMYLCATSRDNRGGFGMDEQYFGPGTRLTVT.